A selection of T cell receptor beta chains follows, all from one sample in a study of blood T cell repertoires in COVID-19. The method was immunoSEQ multiplex PCR; TCRdb's version includes in-frame clones alone and lacks a portion of them. This table has over 20,000 clones, around 82% appearing once. The sample taken for sequencing was peripheral blood. The receptors come from a human donor in a cohort sampled during active COVID-19. The CDR3 runs from the conserved cysteine through the conserved F or W. The D gene is left open where the match is weak. A clone size is listed for some rows: how often the clone was seen (once, few, many), or a class if it is expanded.

>TRBJ2-7|TRBV6-5|TRBD2|NA
CASRRGGQNEQYF
TGTGCCAGCAGAAGGGGAGGGCAGAACGAGCAGTACTTC
>TRBJ2-5|TRBV13|NA|NA
CASSPTSQETQYF
TGTGCCAGCAGCCCTACCTCCCAAGAGACCCAGTACTTC
>TRBJ2-1|TRBV18|TRBD1|NA
CASSQGQGLGEQFF
TGTGCCAGCTCCCAGGGACAGGGTTTGGGTGAGCAGTTCTTC
>TRBJ2-3|TRBV5-4|NA|NA
CASSLELVPDTQYF
TGTGCCAGCAGCTTGGAGCTAGTTCCAGATACGCAGTATTTT
>TRBJ2-7|TRBV10-1|TRBD1|NA
CASRRDRDFHEQYF
TGCGCCAGCAGGAGGGACAGGGACTTTCATGAGCAGTACTTC
>TRBJ2-3|TRBV5-1|TRBD2|NA
CASRSQLAGGPTDTQYF
TGCGCCAGCAGATCCCAGCTAGCGGGAGGGCCCACAGATACGCAGTATTTT
>TRBJ1-2|TRBV11-2|TRBD1|few
CASSPKPTGVDDGYTF
TGTGCCAGCAGCCCTAAACCGACAGGGGTCGACGATGGCTACACCTTC
>TRBJ2-5|TRBV5-1|NA|NA
CASSLQVSQETQYF
TGCGCCAGCAGCTTGCAGGTCAGCCAAGAGACCCAGTACTTC
>TRBJ2-7|TRBV3-1/TRBV3-2|TRBD2|once
CASSQSGGLEGREQYF
TGTGCCAGCAGCCAATCCGGTGGACTAGAGGGTCGAGAGCAGTACTTC
>TRBJ1-4|TRBV6-1|TRBD1|NA
CASSEMGQSNEKLFF
TGTGCCAGCAGTGAAATGGGACAGAGTAATGAAAAACTGTTTTTT
>TRBJ1-5|TRBV28|NA|NA
CASRGGGSAQPQHF
TGTGCCAGCAGAGGGGGGGGTTCAGCCCAGCCCCAGCATTTT
>TRBJ2-3|TRBV10-3|TRBD2|NA
CAISESTTSGRAGDTQYF
TGTGCCATCAGTGAGTCGACAACTAGCGGGAGGGCCGGAGATACGCAGTATTTT
>TRBJ1-2|TRBV18|NA|few
CASSPRWGDFDGYTF
TGTGCCAGCTCACCACGGTGGGGGGATTTTGATGGCTACACCTTC
>TRBJ1-5|TRBV11-2|NA|NA
CASSLENGQPQHF
TGTGCCAGCAGCTTAGAGAACGGGCAGCCCCAGCATTTT
>TRBJ2-1|TRBV19|TRBD2|NA
CASSTLAGGSYNEQFF
TGTGCCAGTAGCACACTAGCGGGGGGCTCCTACAATGAGCAGTTCTTC
>TRBJ2-7|TRBV19|NA|NA
CASSIDSYEQYF
TGTGCCAGTAGTATAGACAGCTACGAGCAGTACTTC
>TRBJ2-1|TRBV28|TRBD2|NA
CASSRSGGGSSEQFF
TGTGCCAGCAGCAGAAGCGGGGGGGGAAGTAGTGAGCAGTTCTTC
>TRBJ1-6|TRBV3-1/TRBV3-2|NA|NA
CASSQGTVNSPLHF
TGTGCCAGCAGCCAAGGGACAGTGAATTCACCCCTCCACTTT
>TRBJ2-7|TRBV4-1|TRBD1|NA
CASSQERGGQVGSLFYEQYF
TGCGCCAGCAGCCAAGAAAGGGGCGGACAGGTTGGGTCTTTATTCTACGAGCAGTACTTC
>TRBJ2-6|TRBV4-1|NA|NA
CASSHNRNPSPSSGANVLTF
TGCGCCAGCAGCCACAATCGCAACCCCTCGCCCAGCTCTGGGGCCAACGTCCTGACTTTC
>TRBJ2-3|TRBV9|TRBD2|NA
CASSQTTSGVDTQYF
TGTGCCAGCAGCCAAACGACTAGCGGGGTTGATACGCAGTATTTT
>TRBJ1-5|TRBV9|NA|NA
CASSVGRGNQPQHF
TGTGCCAGCAGCGTAGGTAGGGGAAATCAGCCCCAGCATTTT
>TRBJ2-7|TRBV11-3|TRBD2|NA
CASSLAGGPGYEQYF
TGTGCCAGCAGCTTAGCGGGAGGGCCTGGTTACGAGCAGTACTTC
>TRBJ1-4|TRBV2|NA|NA
CASSPGLNSEKLFF
TGTGCCAGCAGCCCGGGACTCAACAGTGAAAAACTGTTTTTT
>TRBJ2-7|TRBV5-4|NA|NA
CASSLDTYEQYF
TGTGCCAGCAGCTTGGACACCTACGAGCAGTACTTC
>TRBJ2-2|TRBV6-5|TRBD1|NA
CASSRDREAGELFF
TGTGCCAGTAGCCGGGACAGGGAGGCCGGGGAGCTGTTTTTT
>TRBJ2-5|TRBV5-6|NA|NA
CASSFRETQYF
TGTGCCAGCAGCTTTCGGGAGACCCAGTACTTC
>TRBJ2-2|TRBV19|NA|NA
CASSPQGSMGGELFF
TGTGCCAGTAGTCCCCAGGGAAGCATGGGCGGGGAGCTGTTTTTT
>TRBJ1-1|TRBV5-4|NA|NA
CASSLSFGGLQDTEAFF
TGTGCCAGCAGCTTATCTTTTGGAGGGCTACAGGACACTGAAGCTTTCTTT